The 19 T cell receptor beta chains given below trace back to one sample, sequenced in a study of shared clonotypes between healthy human individuals. CD8 cells classed as naive were CD45RO-negative and positively selected for CCR7, excluding terminally differentiated effector memory CD45RA+ cells. Some clones are missing from TCRdb's copy, which holds only in-frame ones; the method was immunoSEQ multiplex PCR. This table has approximately 2,200,000 clones, 90% to 95% appearing once. Material for sequencing was naive CD8+ T cells from PBMCs. Receptor source: a young man in good health. Some clones in this sample may be carry-over from other donors' samples.

In DNA form, the CDR3 reads TGTGCCAGCAGAACGACAGGACTCTCTGGAAACACCATATATTTT. It encodes CASRTTGLSGNTIYF. The chain has TRBV28 and TRBJ1-3; D might be TRBD1 (6 bases). Germline loops: CDR1 MDHEN, CDR2 SYDVKM. CDR3 size: 15 residues. The V end lost 6 bases, the J end lost 0 bases, and 12 bases lay between the germline ends.

This sequence joins TRBV2 and TRBJ1-5; D is perhaps TRBD1 (5 bases). The CDR3 extends over 13 amino acids. Trimming stripped 6 bases from V and 5 bases from J, with 11 bases between. CDR1 SNHLY and CDR2 FYNNEI come from the germline V gene. The CDR3 nucleotides read TGTGCCAGCAGCGACGGGGCCTATCAGCCCCAGCATTTT. Encoded protein: CASSDGAYQPQHF.

This rearrangement joins TRBV7-9 to TRBJ2-7, with 9 bases identical to TRBD2. The CDR3 totals 16 residues. Germline CDR1 SEHNR, CDR2 FQNEAQ (reference sequence). The V gene end was trimmed by 0 bases and the J gene end by 7 bases; junction bases not matched to a gene: 10. DNA for the CDR3: TGTGCCAGCAGCTTAGCGAGGGCGGGAGGGCCCGGGGAGCAGTACTTC. As protein: CASSLARAGGPGEQYF.

V and J are TRBV21-1 and TRBJ1-2. TRBV21-1 is shown as a pseudogene. The CDR3 has 14 amino acids. The CDR3 loop reads CASSKDWQEYGYTF. The CDR3 DNA reads TGTGCCAGCAGCAAAGATTGGCAGGAGTATGGCTACACCTTC.

The CDR3 DNA sequence: TGTGCCAGCACCTTCCTATCTAACTATGGCTACACCTTC. This sequence encodes CASTFLSNYGYTF. The rearrangement joins TRBV7-2 to TRBJ1-2, with D unclear. The CDR3 consists of 13 residues. The germline V and J ends were trimmed by 7 bases and 0 bases, with 9 bases remaining between them. The germline V gene has CDR1 SGHTA and CDR2 FQGNSA.

In regard to this clone: The sample carries other DNA sequences with the same CDR3. CDR3: CASSFRRTDTQYF. CDR3 in DNA: TGTGCCAGCAGTTTCCGAAGAACAGATACGCAGTATTTT. V and J are TRBV27 and TRBJ2-3, with D unresolved. Looked up from germline, CDR1 is MNHEY and CDR2 is SMNVEV (reference sequence). The CDR3 is 13 residues long. Trimming removed 3 bases at V and 3 bases at J, with 7 bases between.

This clone was counted a few times. V gene TRBV25-1 combines with J gene TRBJ1-1, with D unresolved. Germline CDR1 is MGHDK and CDR2 is SYGVNS. This CDR3 region has 13 residues. Trimming stripped 2 bases from V and 1 base from J, with 5 bases between. DNA of the CDR3: TGTGCCAGCAGTGAAACTCCGAACACTGAAGCTTTCTTT. Translation gives CASSETPNTEAFF. The full variable domain, its missing parts supplied by reference TRBV25-1 and TRBJ1-1, is EADIYQTPRYLVIGTGKKITLECSQTMGHDKMYWYQQDPGMELHLIHYSYGVNSTEKGDLSSESTVSRIRTEHFPLTLESARPSHTSQYLCASSETPNTEAFFGQGTRLTVV.

The rearrangement joins TRBV4-3 to TRBJ2-5, with D uncertain. TRBJ2-7 matches the DNA end more closely, so the J call is doubtful. The CDR3 totals 16 residues. In germline, CDR1 is LGHNA, CDR2 YSLEER. As DNA, the CDR3 is TGCGCCAGCAGCCAAGTCTTGGGCACTGGAAGGCGCGAGCAGTACTTC. It yields the protein CASSQVLGTGRREQYF.

About this clone: The same CDR3 can be traced to other DNA sequences in this sample. V and J are TRBV11-2 and TRBJ2-3; no reliable D call. CDR1 and CDR2 (germline): SGHAT, FQNNGV. V was cut by 4 bases and J by 2 bases, with 4 bases left in between. The CDR3 runs to 12 residues. This CDR3 reads CASSSFTDTQYF. As DNA, the CDR3 is TGTGCCAGCAGCTCCTTCACAGATACGCAGTATTTT.

This rearrangement joins TRBV5-8 to TRBJ2-1, with D possibly being TRBD2 (6 bases). CDR1 is SGHTS, CDR2 YDEGEE, per germline. Trimming removed 4 bases from V and 10 bases from J, with 12 bases in between. The CDR3 contains 12 residues. Written as DNA, the CDR3 is TGTGCCAGCAGCCGACGGGGGACCGAGCAGTTCTTC. Translation: CASSRRGTEQFF. The entire variable domain, with the rest obtained from reference TRBV5-8 and TRBJ2-1, is as follows: EAGVTQSPTHLIKTRGQQATLRCSPISGHTSVYWYQQALGLGLQFLLWYDEGEERNRGNFPPRFSGRQFPNYSSELNVNALELEDSALYLCASSRRGTEQFFGPGTRLTVL.

The rearrangement links TRBV7-9 to TRBJ1-4; no clear D gene. The germline CDR1 and CDR2 sequences are SEHNR and FQNEAQ (reference sequence). CDR3 size: 14 residues. Between the trimmed V and J ends, which lost 1 base and 6 bases, there was a span of 9 bases. CDR3 bases: TGTGCCAGCAGCTTAGGGTCGGAGGATGAAAAACTGTTTTTT. Its protein product is CASSLGSEDEKLFF.

This chain connects TRBV28 to TRBJ2-2, with unresolved D. CDR3 length: 16 residues. V was cut by 7 bases and J by 1 base, with 16 bases left in between. Germline CDR1 is MDHEN and CDR2 is SYDVKM. The DNA for the CDR3 is TGTGCCAGCACCTGGCGGTTATCCGTGAACACCGGGGAGCTGTTTTTT. Translating gives CASTWRLSVNTGELFF.

The chain is built from TRBV7-6 and TRBJ2-7, with a weak D call TRBD1 (5 bases). There are 14 residues in the CDR3. Looked up from germline, CDR1 is SGHVS and CDR2 is FNYEAQ. Trimming took 0 bases from V and 9 from J, leaving 15 bases between them. The chain's CDR3 is CASSLAGAGRAQYF. CDR3 nucleotides: TGTGCCAGCAGCTTAGCAGGGGCCGGCCGGGCGCAGTACTTC.

The V and J genes are TRBV4-2 and TRBJ2-2; TRBD2 might be the D (5 bases). The V gene lost 0 bases and the J gene lost 0 bases, with 29 bases spanning the gap. Germline-derived CDR1 and CDR2 are LGHNA and YNFKEQ. This CDR3 contains 23 residues. CDR3 nucleotides: TGTGCCAGCAGCCAAGATCAGGTAATACTAGGAGCGGCCGCCGATACGAACACCGGGGAGCTGTTTTTT. Translation gives CASSQDQVILGAAADTNTGELFF.

The V gene is TRBV19, the J gene TRBJ2-1; D is unresolved. CDR3 length: 15 residues. V lost 3 bases and J lost 0, with 9 bases in between. Germline V lookup: CDR1 LNHDA, CDR2 SQIVND (reference sequence). The CDR3: CASSMYQNSYNEQFF. The CDR3 nucleotides are TGTGCCAGTAGTATGTACCAGAACTCCTACAATGAGCAGTTCTTC.

The chain recombines TRBV6-5 with TRBJ2-5; D is uncertain. Trimming took 7 bases from V and 4 from J, leaving 16 bases between them. Germline CDR1 and CDR2: MNHEY and SVGAGI. This CDR3 region has 14 residues. Written as DNA, the CDR3 is TGTGCCAGCACCATAACACCGGATGGAGAGACCCAGTACTTC. Translated, it gives CASTITPDGETQYF.

Concerning this clone itself: This sample includes further DNA sequences coding for the same CDR3. The V and J genes are TRBV29-1 and TRBJ1-2; 8 nucleotides match TRBD1. Unmatched junction bases numbered 3, after V lost 3 bases and J lost 3 bases. The CDR3 has 13 residues. Germline CDR1 is SQVTM and CDR2 is ANQGSEA. The CDR3 reads CSVEQGADYGYTF. CDR3 DNA: TGCAGCGTTGAGCAGGGGGCGGACTATGGCTACACCTTC.

Remarks on this clone: This sample also contains other DNA sequences that code for the same CDR3. The chain combines TRBV28 with TRBJ2-7; D gene ambiguous. This CDR3 spans 12 amino acids. Looked up from germline, CDR1 is MDHEN and CDR2 is SYDVKM. Between the trimmed V and J ends, which lost 5 bases and 3 bases, there was a span of 8 bases. CDR3 bases: TGTGCCAGCAGTCCATCATTCTACGAGCAGTACTTC. Its protein product is CASSPSFYEQYF.

With regard to this clone: This may be a read error, as it is one base from a much larger clone. Other DNA variants within this sample encode the same CDR3. The rearrangement uses TRBV5-4 and TRBJ1-1; D not resolved. Germline CDR1 reads SGHNT; CDR2 reads YYREEE (reference sequence). The ends were cut back, 2 bases at V and 3 bases at J, with 5 bases in the middle. The CDR3 consists of 12 residues. The CDR3 coding sequence is TGTGCCAGCAGCTTAGGAGACACTGAAGCTTTCTTT. It translates to CASSLGDTEAFF.